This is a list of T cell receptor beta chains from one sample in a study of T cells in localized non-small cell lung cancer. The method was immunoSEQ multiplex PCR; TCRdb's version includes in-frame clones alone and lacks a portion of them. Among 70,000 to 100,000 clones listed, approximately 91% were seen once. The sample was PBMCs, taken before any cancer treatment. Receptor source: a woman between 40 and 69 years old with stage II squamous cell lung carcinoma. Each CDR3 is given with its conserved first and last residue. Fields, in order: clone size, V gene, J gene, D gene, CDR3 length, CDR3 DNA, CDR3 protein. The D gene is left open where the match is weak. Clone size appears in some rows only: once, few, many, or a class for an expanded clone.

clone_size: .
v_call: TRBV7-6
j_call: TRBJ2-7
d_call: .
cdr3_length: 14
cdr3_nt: TGTGCCAGCAGCTTTCGGGGCGGCCTCTACGAGCAGTACTTC
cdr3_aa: CASSFRGGLYEQYF

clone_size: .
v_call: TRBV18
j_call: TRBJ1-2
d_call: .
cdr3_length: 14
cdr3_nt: TGTGCCAGCTCACCACCCTGGATTGACTATGGCTACACCTTC
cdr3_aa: CASSPPWIDYGYTF

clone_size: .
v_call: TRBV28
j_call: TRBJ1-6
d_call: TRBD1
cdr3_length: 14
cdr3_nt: TGTGCCAGCAGTTCGGGACAGGGAAATTCACCCCTCCACTTT
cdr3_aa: CASSSGQGNSPLHF

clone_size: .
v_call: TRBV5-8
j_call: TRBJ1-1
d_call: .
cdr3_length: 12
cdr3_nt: TGTGCCAGCAGACCAGGAAGTACTGAAGCTTTCTTT
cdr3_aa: CASRPGSTEAFF

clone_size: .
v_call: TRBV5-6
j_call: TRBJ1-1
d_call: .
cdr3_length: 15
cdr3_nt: TGTGCCAGCAGTCGGGACGGGGAGGTTCGGACTGAAGCTTTCTTT
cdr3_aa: CASSRDGEVRTEAFF

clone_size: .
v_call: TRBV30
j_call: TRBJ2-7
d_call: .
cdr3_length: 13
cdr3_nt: TGTGCCTGGAGTGGAGGACTACTTTACGAGCAGTACTTC
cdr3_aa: CAWSGGLLYEQYF

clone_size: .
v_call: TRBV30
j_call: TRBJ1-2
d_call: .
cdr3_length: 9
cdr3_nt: TGTGCCTCCGGAGACGGCTACACCTTC
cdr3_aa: CASGDGYTF

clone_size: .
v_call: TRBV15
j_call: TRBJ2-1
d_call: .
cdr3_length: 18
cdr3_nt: TGTGCCACCAGCAGAGTGGGTCAGGAGACAGATACCTACAATGAGCAGTTCTTC
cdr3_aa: CATSRVGQETDTYNEQFF

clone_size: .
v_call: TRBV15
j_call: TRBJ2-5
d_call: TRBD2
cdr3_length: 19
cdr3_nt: TGTGCCACCAGCAGACGAGCGGGGGGAACACTGATACTTCAAGAGACCCAGTACTTC
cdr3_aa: CATSRRAGGTLILQETQYF

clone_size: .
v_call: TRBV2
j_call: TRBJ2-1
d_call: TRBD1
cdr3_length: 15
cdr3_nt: TGTGCCAGCAGGGAATACAGGGGGCAAGACAATGAGCAGTTCTTC
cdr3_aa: CASREYRGQDNEQFF

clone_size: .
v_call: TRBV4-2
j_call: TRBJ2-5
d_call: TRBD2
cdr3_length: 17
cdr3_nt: TGTGCCAGCAGCCAAGCACTTAGCGGGGGGTATGGAGAGACCCAGTACTTC
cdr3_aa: CASSQALSGGYGETQYF

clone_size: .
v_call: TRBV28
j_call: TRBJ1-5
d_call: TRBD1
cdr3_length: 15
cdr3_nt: TGTGCCAGCGGAAACAGGGGGCAAAGCAATCAGCCCCAGCATTTT
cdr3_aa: CASGNRGQSNQPQHF

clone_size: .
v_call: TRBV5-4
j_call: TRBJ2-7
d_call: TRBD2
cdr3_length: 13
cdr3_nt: TGTGCCAGCAGCAGCGGGACCTACTACGAGCAGTACTTC
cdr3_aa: CASSSGTYYEQYF

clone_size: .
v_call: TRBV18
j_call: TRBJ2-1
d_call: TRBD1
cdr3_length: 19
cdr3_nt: TGTGCCAGCTCACCGGCGGGACAGGGTTCTGGTGTTATCGGGGATGAGCAGTTCTTC
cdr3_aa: CASSPAGQGSGVIGDEQFF

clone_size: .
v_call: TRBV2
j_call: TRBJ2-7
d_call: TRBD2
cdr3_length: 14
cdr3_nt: TGTGCCAGCAGTGAAGGGGGGGGTCCGCGGGAGCAGTACTTC
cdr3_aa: CASSEGGGPREQYF

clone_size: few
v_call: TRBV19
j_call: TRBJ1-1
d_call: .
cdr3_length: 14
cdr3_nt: TGTGCCAGTAGTATGGGAGATCCAAACACTGAAGCTTTCTTT
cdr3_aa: CASSMGDPNTEAFF

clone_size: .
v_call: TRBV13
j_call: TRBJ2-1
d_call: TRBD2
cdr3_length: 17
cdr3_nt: TGTGCCAGCAGCTTCCCGGGGGGTCCCAGCTCCTACAATGAGCAGTTCTTC
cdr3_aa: CASSFPGGPSSYNEQFF

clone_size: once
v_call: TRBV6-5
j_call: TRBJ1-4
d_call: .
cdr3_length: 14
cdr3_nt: TGTGCCAGCAGGTTGGATCCAATTAATGAAAAACTGTTTTTT
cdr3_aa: CASRLDPINEKLFF

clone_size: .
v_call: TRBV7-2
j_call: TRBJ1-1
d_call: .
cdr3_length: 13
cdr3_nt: TGTGCCAGCAGCTTAAGGTTTGACACTGAAGCTTTCTTT
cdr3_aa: CASSLRFDTEAFF

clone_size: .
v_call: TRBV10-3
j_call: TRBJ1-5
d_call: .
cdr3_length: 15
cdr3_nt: TGTGCCATCAGTGATCATCGGGCCCTGGGGCAGCCCCAGCATTTT
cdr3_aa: CAISDHRALGQPQHF

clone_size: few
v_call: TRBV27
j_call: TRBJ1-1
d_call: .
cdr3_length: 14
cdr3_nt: TGTGCCAGCAGTGCCAGGGCCTGGAACACTGAAGCTTTCTTT
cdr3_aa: CASSARAWNTEAFF

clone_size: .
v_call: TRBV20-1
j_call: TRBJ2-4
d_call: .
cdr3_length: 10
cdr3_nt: TGCAGTGCTAGAGCCCAGGTTCAGTACTTC
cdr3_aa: CSARAQVQYF

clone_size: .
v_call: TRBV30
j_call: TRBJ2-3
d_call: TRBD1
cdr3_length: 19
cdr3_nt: TGTGCCTGGAGTGCAGACAGGGGGCTGTTATATGGCCGCACAGATACGCAGTATTTT
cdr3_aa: CAWSADRGLLYGRTDTQYF

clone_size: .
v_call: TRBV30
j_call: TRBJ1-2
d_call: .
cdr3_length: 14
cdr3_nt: TGTGCCTGGAGTGTGTATACGGGCCCGTACGGCTACACCTTC
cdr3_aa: CAWSVYTGPYGYTF

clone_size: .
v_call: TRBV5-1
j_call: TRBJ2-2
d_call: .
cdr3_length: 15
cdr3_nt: TGCGCCAGCAGCTTGGACAAGACTAACACCGGGGAGCTGTTTTTT
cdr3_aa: CASSLDKTNTGELFF

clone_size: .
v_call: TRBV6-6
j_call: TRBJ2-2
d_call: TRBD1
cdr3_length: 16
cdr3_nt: TGTGCCAGCAGTTACGGACAGGGGGCAAGCTCCGGGGAGCTGTTTTTT
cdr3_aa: CASSYGQGASSGELFF

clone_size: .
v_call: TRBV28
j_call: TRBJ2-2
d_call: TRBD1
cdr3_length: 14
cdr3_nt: TGTGCCAGCAATACCGGGACAGGCTCCGGGGAGCTGTTTTTT
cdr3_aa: CASNTGTGSGELFF

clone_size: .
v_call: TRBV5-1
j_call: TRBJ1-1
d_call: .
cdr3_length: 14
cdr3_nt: TGCGCCAGCAGCTTGGACGGAGTGACCACTGAAGCTTTCTTT
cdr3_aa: CASSLDGVTTEAFF

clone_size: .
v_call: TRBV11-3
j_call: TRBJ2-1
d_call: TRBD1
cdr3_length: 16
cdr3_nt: TGTGCCACCGTCCCGGGACAGGGTTGGTCCTACAATGAGCAGTTCTTC
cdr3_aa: CATVPGQGWSYNEQFF